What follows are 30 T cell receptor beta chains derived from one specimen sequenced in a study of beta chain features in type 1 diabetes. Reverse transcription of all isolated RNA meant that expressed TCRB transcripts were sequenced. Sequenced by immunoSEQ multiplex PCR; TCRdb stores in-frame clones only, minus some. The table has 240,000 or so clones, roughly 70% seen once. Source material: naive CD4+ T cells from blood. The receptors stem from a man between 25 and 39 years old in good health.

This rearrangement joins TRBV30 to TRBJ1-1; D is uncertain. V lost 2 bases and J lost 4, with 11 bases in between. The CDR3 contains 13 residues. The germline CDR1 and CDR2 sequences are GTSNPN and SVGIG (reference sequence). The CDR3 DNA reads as TGTGCCTGGAGTCGATACGAGGGCACTGAAGCTTTCTTT. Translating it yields CAWSRYEGTEAFF.

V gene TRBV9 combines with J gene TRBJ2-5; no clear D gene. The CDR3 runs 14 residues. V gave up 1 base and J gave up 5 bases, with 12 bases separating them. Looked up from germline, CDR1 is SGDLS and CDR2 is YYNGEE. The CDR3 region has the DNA TGTGCCAGCAGCGTACGAAGGGATGGGGAGACCCAGTACTTC. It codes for CASSVRRDGETQYF.

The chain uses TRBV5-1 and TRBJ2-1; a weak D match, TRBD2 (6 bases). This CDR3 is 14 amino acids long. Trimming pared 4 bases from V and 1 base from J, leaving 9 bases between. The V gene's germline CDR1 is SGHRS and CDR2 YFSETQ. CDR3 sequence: CASSPGGSYNEQFF. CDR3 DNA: TGCGCCAGCAGCCCCGGGGGATCCTACAATGAGCAGTTCTTC.

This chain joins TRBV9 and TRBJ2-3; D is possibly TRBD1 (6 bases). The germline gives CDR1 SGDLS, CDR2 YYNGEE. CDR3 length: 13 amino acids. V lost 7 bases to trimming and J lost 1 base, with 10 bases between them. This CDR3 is CASQGLGTDTQYF. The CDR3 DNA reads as TGTGCCAGCCAGGGGTTGGGCACAGATACGCAGTATTTT.

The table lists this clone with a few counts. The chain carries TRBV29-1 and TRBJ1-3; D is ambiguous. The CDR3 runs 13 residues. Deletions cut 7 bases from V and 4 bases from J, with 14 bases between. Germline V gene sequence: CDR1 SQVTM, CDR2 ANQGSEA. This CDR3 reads CSAAGPKGNTIYF. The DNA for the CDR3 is TGCAGCGCAGCGGGTCCCAAGGGAAACACCATATATTTT.

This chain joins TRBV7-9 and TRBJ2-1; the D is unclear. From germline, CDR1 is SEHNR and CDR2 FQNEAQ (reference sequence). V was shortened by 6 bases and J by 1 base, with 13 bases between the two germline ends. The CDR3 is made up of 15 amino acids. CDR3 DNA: TGTGCCAGCAGTGGGTTGGAGATTTCCTACAATGAGCAGTTCTTC. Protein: CASSGLEISYNEQFF. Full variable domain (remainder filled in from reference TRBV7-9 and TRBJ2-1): DTGVSQNPRHKITKRGQNVTFRCDPISEHNRLYWYRQTLGQGPEFLTYFQNEAQLEKSRLLSDRFSAERPKGSFSTLEIQRTEQGDSAMYLCASSGLEISYNEQFFGPGTRLTVL.

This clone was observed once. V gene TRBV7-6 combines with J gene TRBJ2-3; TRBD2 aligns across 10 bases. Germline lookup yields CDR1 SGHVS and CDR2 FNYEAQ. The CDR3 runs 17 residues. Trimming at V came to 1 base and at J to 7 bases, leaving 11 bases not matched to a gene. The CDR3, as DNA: TGTGCCAGCAGCTTAGAAGGTCTAGCGGGAGTTGCCCATACGCAGTATTTT. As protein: CASSLEGLAGVAHTQYF.

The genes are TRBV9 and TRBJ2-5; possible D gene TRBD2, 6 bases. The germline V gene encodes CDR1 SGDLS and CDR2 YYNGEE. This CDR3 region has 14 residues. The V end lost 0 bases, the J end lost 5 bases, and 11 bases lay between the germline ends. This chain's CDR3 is CASSVGTAGETQYF. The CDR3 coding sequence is TGTGCCAGCAGCGTAGGAACAGCGGGTGAGACCCAGTACTTC.

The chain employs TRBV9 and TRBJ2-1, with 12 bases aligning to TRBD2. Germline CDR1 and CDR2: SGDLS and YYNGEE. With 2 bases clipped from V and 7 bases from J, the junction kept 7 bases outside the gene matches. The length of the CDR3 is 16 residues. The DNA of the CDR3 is TGTGCCAGCAGCGTCTCCGGGACTAGCGGGTCTAATGAGCAGTTCTTC. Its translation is CASSVSGTSGSNEQFF.

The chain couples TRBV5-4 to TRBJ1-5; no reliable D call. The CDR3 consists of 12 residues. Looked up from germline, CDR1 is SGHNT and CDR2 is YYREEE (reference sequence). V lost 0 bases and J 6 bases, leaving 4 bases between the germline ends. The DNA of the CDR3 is TGTGCCAGCAGCTTGGAGGGTCAGCCCCAGCATTTT. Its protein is CASSLEGQPQHF. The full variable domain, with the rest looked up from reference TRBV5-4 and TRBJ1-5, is ETGVTQSPTHLIKTRGQQVTLRCSSQSGHNTVSWYQQALGQGPQFIFQYYREEENGRGNFPPRFSGLQFPNYSSELNVNALELDDSALYLCASSLEGQPQHFGDGTRLSIL.

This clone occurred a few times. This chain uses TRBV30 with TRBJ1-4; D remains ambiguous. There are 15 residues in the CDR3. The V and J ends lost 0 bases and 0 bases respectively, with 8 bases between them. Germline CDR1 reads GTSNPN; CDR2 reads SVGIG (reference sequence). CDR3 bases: TGTGCCTGGAGTGTACAGCCCTCAACTAATGAAAAACTGTTTTTT. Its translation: CAWSVQPSTNEKLFF. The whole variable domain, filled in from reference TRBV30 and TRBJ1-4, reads SQTIHQWPATLVQPVGSPLSLECTVEGTSNPNLYWYRQAAGRGLQLLFYSVGIGQISSEVPQNLSASRPQDRQFILSSKKLLLSDSGFYLCAWSVQPSTNEKLFFGSGTQLSVL.

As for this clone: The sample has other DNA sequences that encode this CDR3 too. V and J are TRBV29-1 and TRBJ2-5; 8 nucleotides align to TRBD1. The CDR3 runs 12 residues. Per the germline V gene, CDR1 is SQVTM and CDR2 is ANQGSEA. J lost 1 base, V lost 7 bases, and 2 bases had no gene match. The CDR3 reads CSADRGQETQYF. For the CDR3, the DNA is TGCAGCGCCGACAGGGGCCAAGAGACCCAGTACTTC.

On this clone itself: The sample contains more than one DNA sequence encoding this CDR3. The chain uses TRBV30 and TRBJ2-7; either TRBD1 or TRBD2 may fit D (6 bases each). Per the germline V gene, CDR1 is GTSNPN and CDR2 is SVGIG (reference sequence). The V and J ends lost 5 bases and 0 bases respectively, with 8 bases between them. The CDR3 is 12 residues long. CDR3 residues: CAWGGGSYEQYF. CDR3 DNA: TGTGCCTGGGGAGGGGGCTCCTACGAGCAGTACTTC. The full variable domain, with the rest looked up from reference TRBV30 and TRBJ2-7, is SQTIHQWPATLVQPVGSPLSLECTVEGTSNPNLYWYRQAAGRGLQLLFYSVGIGQISSEVPQNLSASRPQDRQFILSSKKLLLSDSGFYLCAWGGGSYEQYFGPGTRLTVT.

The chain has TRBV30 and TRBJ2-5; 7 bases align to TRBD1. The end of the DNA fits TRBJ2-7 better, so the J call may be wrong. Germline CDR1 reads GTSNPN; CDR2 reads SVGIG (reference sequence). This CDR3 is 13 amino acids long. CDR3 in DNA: TGTGCCTTGGACAGGTCAAGCTCCTACGAGCAGTACTTC. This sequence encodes CALDRSSSYEQYF.

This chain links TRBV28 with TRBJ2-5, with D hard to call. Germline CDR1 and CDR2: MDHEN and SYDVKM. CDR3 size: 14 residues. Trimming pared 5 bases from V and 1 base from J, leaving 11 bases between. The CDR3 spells CASSPAAFQETQYF. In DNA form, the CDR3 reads TGTGCCAGCAGTCCGGCCGCTTTCCAAGAGACCCAGTACTTC. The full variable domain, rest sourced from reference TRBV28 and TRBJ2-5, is DVKVTQSSRYLVKRTGEKVFLECVQDMDHENMFWYRQDPGLGLRLIYFSYDVKMKEKGDIPEGYSVSREKKERFSLILESASTNQTSMYLCASSPAAFQETQYFGPGTRLLVL.

This CDR3 reads CASSHRDGRDTQYF. The CDR3 DNA reads as TGCGCCAGCAGCCACCGGGACGGTCGAGATACGCAGTATTTT. V is TRBV4-3 and J is TRBJ2-3; either TRBD1 or TRBD2 may supply D (5 bases each). The CDR3 is 14 residues long. Trimming left V 3 bases short and J 5 bases short, with 12 bases between. Germline lookup yields CDR1 LGHNA and CDR2 YSLEER.

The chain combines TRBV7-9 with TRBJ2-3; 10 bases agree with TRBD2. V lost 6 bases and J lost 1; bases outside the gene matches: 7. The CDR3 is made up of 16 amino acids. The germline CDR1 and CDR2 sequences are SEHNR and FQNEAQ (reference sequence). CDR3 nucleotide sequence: TGTGCCAGCAGACTTACCGGGACTAGCGGCACAGATACGCAGTATTTT. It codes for CASRLTGTSGTDTQYF. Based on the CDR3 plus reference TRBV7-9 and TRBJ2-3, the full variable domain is DTGVSQNPRHKITKRGQNVTFRCDPISEHNRLYWYRQTLGQGPEFLTYFQNEAQLEKSRLLSDRFSAERPKGSFSTLEIQRTEQGDSAMYLCASRLTGTSGTDTQYFGPGTRLTVL.

The CDR3 sequence is CAWSISQETQYF. The CDR3 nucleotides are TGTGCCTGGAGTATAAGCCAAGAGACCCAGTACTTC. V usage is TRBV30 and J usage is TRBJ2-5; D gene ambiguous. Germline loops: CDR1 GTSNPN, CDR2 SVGIG (reference sequence). The CDR3 is 12 amino acids. V lost 2 bases to trimming and J lost 1 base, with 5 bases between them.

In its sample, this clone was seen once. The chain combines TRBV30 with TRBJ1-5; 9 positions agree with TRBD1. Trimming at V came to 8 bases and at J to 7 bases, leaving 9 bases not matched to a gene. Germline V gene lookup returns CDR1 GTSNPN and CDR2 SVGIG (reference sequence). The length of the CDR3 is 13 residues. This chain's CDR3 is CAASGTGRQPQHF. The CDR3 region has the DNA TGTGCCGCATCCGGGACAGGGCGACAGCCCCAGCATTTT. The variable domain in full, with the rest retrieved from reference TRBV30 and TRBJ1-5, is SQTIHQWPATLVQPVGSPLSLECTVEGTSNPNLYWYRQAAGRGLQLLFYSVGIGQISSEVPQNLSASRPQDRQFILSSKKLLLSDSGFYLCAASGTGRQPQHFGDGTRLSIL.

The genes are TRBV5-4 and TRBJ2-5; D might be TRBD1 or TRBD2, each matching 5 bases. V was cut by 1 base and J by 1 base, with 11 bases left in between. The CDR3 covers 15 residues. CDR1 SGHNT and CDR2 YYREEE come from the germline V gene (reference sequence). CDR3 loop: CASSLSPGSQETQYF. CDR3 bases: TGTGCCAGCAGCTTGTCCCCAGGGAGCCAAGAGACCCAGTACTTC.

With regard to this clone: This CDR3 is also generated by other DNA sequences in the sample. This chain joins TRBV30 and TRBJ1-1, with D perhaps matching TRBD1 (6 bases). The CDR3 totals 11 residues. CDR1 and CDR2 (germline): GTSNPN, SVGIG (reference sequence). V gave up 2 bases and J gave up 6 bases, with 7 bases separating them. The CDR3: CAWSRQAEAFF. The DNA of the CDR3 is TGTGCCTGGAGTAGACAGGCTGAAGCTTTCTTT.

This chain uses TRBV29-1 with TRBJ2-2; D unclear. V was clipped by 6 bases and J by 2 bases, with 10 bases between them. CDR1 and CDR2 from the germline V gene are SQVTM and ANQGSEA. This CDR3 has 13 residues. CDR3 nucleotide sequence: TGCAGCGTGTGGCTACTAAACACCGGGGAGCTGTTTTTT. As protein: CSVWLLNTGELFF.

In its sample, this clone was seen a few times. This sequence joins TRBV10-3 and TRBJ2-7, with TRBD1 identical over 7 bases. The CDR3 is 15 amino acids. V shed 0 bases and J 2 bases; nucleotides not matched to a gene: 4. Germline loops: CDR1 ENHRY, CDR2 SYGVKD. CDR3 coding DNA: TGTGCCATCAGTGAGTCAACAGGGGCTCCCTACGAGCAGTACTTC. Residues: CAISESTGAPYEQYF.

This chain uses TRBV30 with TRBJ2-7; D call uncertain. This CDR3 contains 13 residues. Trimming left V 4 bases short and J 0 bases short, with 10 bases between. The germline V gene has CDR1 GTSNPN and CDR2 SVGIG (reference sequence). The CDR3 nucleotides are TGTGCCTGGACCCAACAGATCTCCTACGAGCAGTACTTC. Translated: CAWTQQISYEQYF.

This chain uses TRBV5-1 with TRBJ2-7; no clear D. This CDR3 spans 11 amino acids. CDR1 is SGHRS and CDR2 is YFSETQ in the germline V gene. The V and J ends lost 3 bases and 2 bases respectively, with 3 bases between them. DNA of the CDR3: TGCGCCAGCAGCTCCCCCTACGAGCAGTACTTC. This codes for CASSSPYEQYF.

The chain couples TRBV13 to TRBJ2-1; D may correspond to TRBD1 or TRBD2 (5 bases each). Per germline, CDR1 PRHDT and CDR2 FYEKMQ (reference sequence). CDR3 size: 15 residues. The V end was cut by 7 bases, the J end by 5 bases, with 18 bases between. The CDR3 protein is CASTPGAGRHNEQFF. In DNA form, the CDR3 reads TGTGCCAGCACTCCTGGGGCGGGCAGGCACAATGAGCAGTTCTTC.

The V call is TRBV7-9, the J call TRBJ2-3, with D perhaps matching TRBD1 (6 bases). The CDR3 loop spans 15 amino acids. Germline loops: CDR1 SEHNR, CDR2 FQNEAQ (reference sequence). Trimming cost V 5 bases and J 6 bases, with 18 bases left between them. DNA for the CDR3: TGTGCCAGCAGCCCCAAGGCAGGGGATCCCGATACGCAGTATTTT. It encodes CASSPKAGDPDTQYF.

The CDR3 DNA sequence: TGTGCCAGCAGTTTAAGGGGGTACGAGCAGTACTTC. It codes for CASSLRGYEQYF. The chain has TRBV28 and TRBJ2-7; D perhaps matches TRBD1 (6 bases). The CDR3 loop spans 12 amino acids. Germline assignment: CDR1 MDHEN and CDR2 SYDVKM. V lost 2 bases, J lost 4 bases, and 6 bases lay in between.

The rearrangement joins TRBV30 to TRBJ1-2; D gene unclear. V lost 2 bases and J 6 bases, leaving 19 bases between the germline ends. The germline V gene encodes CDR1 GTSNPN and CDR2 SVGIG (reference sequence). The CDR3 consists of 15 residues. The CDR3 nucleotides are TGTGCCTGGAGTATCCCCCAGTTCAGGAGGAATGGCTACACCTTC. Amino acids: CAWSIPQFRRNGYTF.

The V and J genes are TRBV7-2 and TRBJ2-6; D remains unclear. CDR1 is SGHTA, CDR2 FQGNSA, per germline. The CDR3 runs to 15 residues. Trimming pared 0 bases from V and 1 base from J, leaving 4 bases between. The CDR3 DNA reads TGTGCCAGCAGCTTAGCAAAATCTGGGGCCAACGTCCTGACTTTC. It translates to CASSLAKSGANVLTF.